This T cell receptor (beta chain) came from a study of blood T cell repertoires in COVID-19. Study-level information: Samples representing acute and convalescent COVID-19 were sourced from the United States, Italy and Spain. PBMCs, B-cell-depleted T cells, or T cells were the source of the cDNA or gDNA that made up the material.

All enrollees were roughly 18 to 89 years old and from roughly 26 US areas. There are 16 residues in the CDR3. V was clipped by 3 bases and J by 4 bases; unmatched bases: 3. Germline lookup yields CDR1 SGHAT and CDR2 FQNNGV. Per the study methods: Reference gene primer amplification gave estimated nucleated cell counts. TCRdb keeps only in-frame clones here, not all; method: immunoSEQ multiplex PCR. That table supplies the V and J calls and clone size; D and trimming were determined from the DNA. Here the sample spans around 250,000 clones, about nine tenths being singletons. V usage is TRBV11-2 and J usage is TRBJ2-1; 13 bases line up with TRBD2. Specimen: PBMCs or T cells enriched from blood (not recorded which). The sequence was obtained from a human donor in a cohort exposed to, infected with or recovered from COVID-19 (not recorded which). The donor label of this sample is uncertain. CDR3 amino acids: CASSFGLAGVYNEQFF. The CDR3 coding sequence is TGTGCCAGCAGCTTCGGACTAGCGGGGGTGTACAATGAGCAGTTCTTC.